Below, one T cell receptor (beta chain) is given with its context. Its antigen remains unknown. The sample comes from a study of identical twins. Unique molecular identifiers were present on cDNA, and template switching added a universal primer site. MiXCR, applied by TCRdb to the 5' RACE reads, yields one record per CDR3 protein. In the table there are 1.5 million or so distinct CDR3 sequences, around 33% of which are singletons. The germline CDR1 and CDR2 sequences are KGHDR and SFDVKD. This CDR3 contains 15 residues. J lost 9 bases, V lost 5 bases, and 13 bases had no gene match. Overall study results and limits: Partial confounding of zero-insertion analyses by invariant MAIT and iNKT cells was possible. Clonotypes of the beta chain that were abundant in cord blood carried fewer insertions (memory repertoires showed none).

The sequencing input was cord blood. The sequence derives from a newborn girl in good health. J is TRBJ2-3 and V is TRBV24-1; 7 nucleotides match TRBD2. DNA of the CDR3: TGTGCCACCAGTGCCCTGGGGGGGAGTGGAGGGACGCAGTATTTT. Its protein product is CATSALGGSGGTQYF.